These 14 T cell receptor beta chains originate from one sample sequenced in a study of T cell responses to AZD1222 COVID-19 vaccine. Sequencing used immunoSEQ multiplex PCR; TCRdb keeps in-frame clones, though not all of them. The sample includes approximately 200,000 clones, over 70% of them seen just once. The sample was peripheral blood, taken on day 0 of MenACWY control vaccination. The receptor source for this set is an adult in good health.

This chain uses TRBV2 with TRBJ1-2; TRBD1 might be the D (5 bases). The CDR3 totals 13 residues. Germline V gives CDR1 SNHLY, CDR2 FYNNEI. V was clipped by 6 bases and J by 8 bases, with 16 bases between them. The CDR3 reads CASSDTRTSGYTF. CDR3 nucleotide sequence: TGTGCCAGCAGCGATACAAGGACAAGCGGCTACACCTTC.

The chain uses TRBV7-8 and TRBJ2-3; tentative D call: TRBD2 (6 bases). The ends were cut back, 3 bases at V and 1 base at J, with 11 bases in the middle. This CDR3 is 15 amino acids long. Germline-derived CDR1 and CDR2 are SGHVS and FQNEAQ. As DNA, the CDR3 is TGTGCCAGCAGCTTCGGGGGAGGAGGCACAGATACGCAGTATTTT. It specifies CASSFGGGGTDTQYF.

The sample holds one count of this clone. This rearrangement joins TRBV30 to TRBJ2-7; 13 positions match TRBD2. Trimming took 2 bases from V and 10 from J; bases not matched to a gene: 8. The CDR3 covers 14 residues. Germline values: CDR1 GTSNPN, CDR2 SVGIG (reference sequence). The CDR3 DNA follows: TGTGCCTGGAGTCCGAAGACTAGCGGGAGGCATCAGTACTTC. It encodes CAWSPKTSGRHQYF.

This chain links TRBV7-2 with TRBJ2-5, with D maybe TRBD2 (6 bases). Trimming left V 6 bases short and J 5 bases short, with 19 bases between. CDR3 length: 15 amino acids. Germline CDR1 is SGHTA and CDR2 is FQGNSA. The CDR3 bases are TGTGCCAGCAGAGCCCAAGGCGCTCGGGGGGAGACCCAGTACTTC. It encodes CASRAQGARGETQYF.

This clone was seen a handful of times. The CDR3 coding sequence is TGTGCCAGCAGTGGGGTTGGCGGGGTGAACACTGAAGCTTTCTTT. Translation gives CASSGVGGVNTEAFF. The chain recombines TRBV2 with TRBJ1-1; D is uncertain. CDR3 length: 15 residues. V lost 4 bases, J lost 0 bases, and 12 bases lay in between. The germline CDR1 and CDR2 sequences are SNHLY and FYNNEI.

The chain carries TRBV28 and TRBJ1-3, with no clear D. The CDR3 covers 14 residues. CDR1 and CDR2 from the germline V gene are MDHEN and SYDVKM. V lost 2 bases to trimming and J lost 4 bases, with 9 bases between them. Written as DNA, the CDR3 is TGTGCCAGCAGTTTAGGCAGGTCCGGAAACACCATATATTTT. It specifies CASSLGRSGNTIYF.

The chain links TRBV6-1 to TRBJ2-3; 7 bases are shared with TRBD2. Losses at the gene ends were 1 base for V and 1 base for J; bases not matched to a gene: 2. The CDR3 contains 15 residues. CDR1 MNHNS and CDR2 SASEGT come from the germline V gene. CDR3 in amino acids: CASSEVAGRTDTQYF. The CDR3 nucleotides are TGTGCCAGCAGTGAAGTAGCGGGCCGCACAGATACGCAGTATTTT.

This sequence joins TRBV14 and TRBJ1-4; D unclear. The V end was cut by 2 bases, the J end by 7 bases, with 17 bases between. The CDR3 sequence is 16 residues long. From germline, CDR1 is SGHDN and CDR2 FVKESK. DNA of the CDR3: TGTGCCAGCAGCCAAAGTGGAGGGATTAACATTGAAAAACTGTTTTTT. Residues: CASSQSGGINIEKLFF.

V gene TRBV6-4 combines with J gene TRBJ2-6, with TRBD1 matching over 11 bases. Germline lookup yields CDR1 MRHNA and CDR2 SNTAGT. V shed 6 bases and J 2 bases; nucleotides not matched to a gene: 6. The CDR3 contains 17 residues. CDR3 protein: CASRADRGLPGANVLTF. The CDR3 nucleotides read TGTGCCAGCAGAGCGGACAGGGGGCTCCCTGGGGCCAACGTCCTGACTTTC.

CDR3 amino acids: CASSLSRDLRREGNTGELFF. CDR3 bases: TGCGCCAGCAGCTTGAGCAGGGACCTGCGGCGGGAGGGGAACACCGGGGAGCTGTTTTTT. The chain links TRBV5-1 to TRBJ2-2; 9 bases line up with TRBD2. Germline V gives CDR1 SGHRS, CDR2 YFSETQ. The CDR3 totals 20 residues. V gave up 1 base and J gave up 1 base; unmatched junction bases: 14.

This chain joins TRBV29-1 and TRBJ2-5; 10 bases are a match to TRBD2. Germline V gene sequence: CDR1 SQVTM, CDR2 ANQGSEA. CDR3 length: 14 amino acids. Trimming at V came to 4 bases and at J to 5 bases, leaving 7 bases not matched to a gene. The CDR3 DNA reads TGCAGCGTTGTGGCAGCGGGAGGGCCGGAGACCCAGTACTTC. Translation gives CSVVAAGGPETQYF.

The V call is TRBV28, the J call TRBJ2-5; D is possibly TRBD2 (6 bases). Trimming left V 8 bases short and J 2 bases short, with 12 bases between. CDR1 is MDHEN and CDR2 is SYDVKM in the germline V gene. CDR3 length equals 13 residues. CDR3 DNA: TGTGCCAGCGTTCAGGCGGGGCAAGAGACCCAGTACTTC. This codes for CASVQAGQETQYF.

V is TRBV11-2 and J is TRBJ1-3; D is ambiguous. The V gene's germline CDR1 is SGHAT and CDR2 FQNNGV. Trimming cost V 5 bases and J 0 bases, with 8 bases left between them. The CDR3 contains 14 residues. CDR3 sequence: CASSADISGNTIYF. The CDR3, as DNA: TGTGCCAGCAGCGCTGACATCTCTGGAAACACCATATATTTT.

The V and J genes are TRBV2 and TRBJ1-3; no clear D. The CDR3 extends over 12 amino acids. Trimming stripped 6 bases from V and 7 bases from J, with 10 bases between. Germline values: CDR1 SNHLY, CDR2 FYNNEI. The CDR3: CASRREENTIYF. The CDR3 DNA reads TGTGCCAGCAGGAGGGAGGAGAACACCATATATTTT.